This TCR beta chain was recovered during a study of cytomegalovirus exposure and HLA in healthy donors. Study-level information: Membership in the Caucasian-associated ancestry cluster was found for about four fifths of about 430 genotyped donors.

The CDR3 loop spans 14 amino acids. Germline CDR1 is MNHEY and CDR2 is SVGAGI. Trimming removed 7 bases at V and 4 bases at J, with 17 bases between. The donors gave bone marrow, and they were healthy. 60 Vbeta and 13 Jbeta primers were used in PCR. This table comes from immunoSEQ multiplex PCR, and its TCRdb copy is limited to in-frame clones, with some not included. The sample includes about 130,000 clones, around 83% seen only once; the top ten take 1% to 1.5%. The sequenced material came from PBMCs. The TCR was taken from a girl aged 2 to 10 in good health and CMV-seronegative. The chain links TRBV6-5 to TRBJ2-7; D possibly corresponds to TRBD2 (7 bases). CDR3 sequence reads: CASTSRGAPYEQYF. The CDR3 nucleotides are TGTGCCAGCACCTCACGGGGGGCCCCGTACGAGCAGTACTTC.